The 21 T cell receptor beta chains in this list originate from one sample, sequenced in a study of T cell repertoires in aging, cancer and after chemotherapy. Multiplex touch-down PCR with TRB-A/B primers amplified rearranged V-D-J TRB sequences. MiXCR was run by TCRdb on the multiplex PCR reads, yielding one entry per CDR3 protein. The sample lists more than 4,000 distinct CDR3 sequences; 25% to 30% were seen once. Peripheral blood genomic DNA, not sorted cells or RNA, was the template. The source material was blood. The receptors were sampled from a human donor with a blood cancer.

In this sample, this clonotype turned up a few times. This chain connects TRBV11-2 to TRBJ2-7, with 7 nucleotides matching TRBD2. CDR1 SGHAT and CDR2 FQNNGV come from the germline V gene. The CDR3 runs 15 residues. The V gene end was trimmed by 3 bases and the J gene end by 7 bases; junction bases not matched to a gene: 12. The CDR3 loop reads CASSFTSGTTEEQYF. For the CDR3, the DNA is TGTGCCAGCAGCTTCACGAGCGGGACGACTGAGGAGCAGTACTTC.

This clonotype appeared a few times. Written as DNA, the CDR3 is TGTGCCAGCCTGGACAGGGGGATATCGCCGAACACCATATATTTT. Its protein product is CASLDRGISPNTIYF. The V gene is TRBV19, the J gene TRBJ1-3, with 10 bases aligning to TRBD1. Germline loops: CDR1 LNHDA, CDR2 SQIVND (reference sequence). The CDR3 is 15 residues long. Trimming cost V 9 bases and J 7 bases; bases outside gene matches: 12.

This chain connects TRBV6-6 to TRBJ2-7, with 14 bases aligning to TRBD2. V shed 5 bases and J 2 bases; nucleotides not matched to a gene: 14. The germline gives CDR1 MNHNY, CDR2 SVGAGI (reference sequence). The CDR3 is 19 residues long. In DNA, the CDR3 is TGTGCCAGCAGTCCCTGGGGGACTAGCGGGAGTAAAAACCCCTACGAGCAGTACTTC. Its protein is CASSPWGTSGSKNPYEQYF.

Comments on this clonotype: This may be a read error, as it is one base from a much larger clone. The DNA for the CDR3 is TGCAGCGTGGACATGTTAGGTCGACCGGAGACCCAGTACTTC. Amino acids: CSVDMLGRPETQYF. V is TRBV29-1 and J is TRBJ2-5; a possible D gene is TRBD1 (5 bases). Germline lookup yields CDR1 SQVTM and CDR2 ANQGSEA. CDR3 length: 14 amino acids. The germline V and J ends were trimmed by 6 bases and 5 bases, with 19 bases remaining between them. Looking up the rest from reference TRBV29-1 and TRBJ2-5 gives the full variable domain: SAVISQKPSRDICQRGTSLTIQCQVDSQVTMMFWYRQQPGQSLTLIATANQGSEATYESGFVIDKFPISRPNLTFSTLTVSNMSPEDSSIYLCSVDMLGRPETQYFGPGTRLLVL.

The chain combines TRBV7-9 with TRBJ2-7, with TRBD2 matching 9 bases. V shed 5 bases and J 1 base; nucleotides not matched to a gene: 9. Looked up from germline, CDR1 is SEHNR and CDR2 is FQNEAQ (reference sequence). The CDR3 is made up of 16 amino acids. DNA of the CDR3: TGTGCCAGCAGCCTCCTCGGACTAGCGAGTTCCTACGAGCAGTACTTC. Residues: CASSLLGLASSYEQYF.

This chain connects TRBV6-1 to TRBJ2-2; 10 bases match TRBD1. Germline V lookup: CDR1 MNHNS, CDR2 SASEGT. The V gene end was trimmed by 10 bases and the J gene end by 3 bases; junction bases not matched to a gene: 20. The CDR3 runs 19 residues. For the CDR3, the DNA is TGTGCCACCAGAAAGCACCAACAAACCGGGACAGGGGACACCGGGGAGCTGTTTTTT. This encodes CATRKHQQTGTGDTGELFF.

The chain is built from TRBV7-9 and TRBJ1-2; D remains unclear. In germline, CDR1 is SEHNR, CDR2 FQNEAQ (reference sequence). This CDR3 is 15 amino acids long. Trimming took 6 bases from V and 4 from J, leaving 18 bases between them. This CDR3 reads CASSPPGYNLYGYTF. CDR3 sequence (DNA): TGTGCCAGCAGTCCGCCGGGTTATAACCTCTATGGCTACACCTTC. Based on the CDR3 plus reference TRBV7-9 and TRBJ1-2, the full variable domain is DTGVSQNPRHKITKRGQNVTFRCDPISEHNRLYWYRQTLGQGPEFLTYFQNEAQLEKSRLLSDRFSAERPKGSFSTLEIQRTEQGDSAMYLCASSPPGYNLYGYTFGSGTRLTVV.

This chain uses TRBV5-6 with TRBJ2-1; D might be TRBD2 (6 bases). The CDR3 contains 15 residues. The V gene's germline CDR1 is SGHDT and CDR2 YYEEEE. V lost 3 bases and J 0 bases, leaving 10 bases between the germline ends. CDR3 in DNA: TGTGCCAGCAGCTCGGGAGAGAGCTCCTACAATGAGCAGTTCTTC. It codes for CASSSGESSYNEQFF.

This clonotype has just a few counts. The chain couples TRBV5-1 to TRBJ2-7, with 10 bases identical to TRBD2. V shed 4 bases, J shed 7 bases, and the junction held 8 bases outside the gene matches. CDR3 length equals 14 residues. Germline V gene sequence: CDR1 SGHRS, CDR2 YFSETQ. The CDR3 here is CASSISGTSAEQYF. CDR3 DNA: TGCGCCAGCAGCATCTCCGGGACTAGCGCTGAGCAGTACTTC.

This chain links TRBV24-1 with TRBJ2-1; D not resolved. The V gene lost 4 bases and the J gene lost 7 bases, with 10 bases spanning the gap. This CDR3 has 13 residues. Germline V lookup: CDR1 KGHDR, CDR2 SFDVKD. The CDR3: CATSDPDRNEQFF. In DNA form, the CDR3 reads TGTGCCACCAGTGACCCGGATCGGAATGAGCAGTTCTTC.

This clonotype was seen a handful of times. The rearrangement links TRBV12-3 or TRBV12-4 to TRBJ1-2, with D uncertain. This CDR3 is 11 amino acids long. Trimming removed 8 bases from V and 11 bases from J, with 15 bases in between. The DNA of the CDR3 is TGTGCCAGCTCCCCCGGGGTGTGGTACACCTTC. Residues: CASSPGVWYTF.

This clonotype showed up just a few times. The chain has TRBV19 and TRBJ1-1; D remains ambiguous. The CDR3 loop spans 13 amino acids. V was shortened by 9 bases and J by 2 bases, with 13 bases between the two germline ends. Germline values: CDR1 LNHDA, CDR2 SQIVND (reference sequence). CDR3 DNA sequence: TGTGCCAGCGAGGCGGTTCATAACACTGAAGCTTTCTTT. It codes for CASEAVHNTEAFF.

Turning to this clonotype: One end of the junction does not line up with germline, which may come from a read error. This chain uses TRBV5-4 with TRBJ2-1; D perhaps matches TRBD2 (5 bases). This CDR3 comprises 14 residues. CDR1 and CDR2 from the germline V gene are SGHNT and YYREEE (reference sequence). The CDR3 is CASSLALLGNEQFF. The CDR3, as DNA: TGCGCCAGCAGCTTGGCCCTACTAGGCAATGAGCAGTTCTTC.

By sample share, this clonotype is medium-sized. The rearrangement uses TRBV27 and TRBJ2-1; TRBD1 is a possible D gene (6 bases). The CDR3 contains 13 residues. The V gene lost 9 bases and the J gene lost 8 bases, with 17 bases spanning the gap. In germline, CDR1 is MNHEY, CDR2 SMNVEV (reference sequence). The CDR3: CASGPTRGDEQFF. CDR3 DNA sequence: TGTGCCAGTGGGCCAACCAGGGGCGATGAGCAGTTCTTC.

This clonotype was detected once. The chain couples TRBV28 to TRBJ2-2; 7 bases map to TRBD1. The junction had 2 bases not matched to a gene; V was cut back by 5 bases and J by 5 bases. Germline assignment: CDR1 MDHEN and CDR2 SYDVKM. The CDR3 has 13 residues. The CDR3 DNA reads as TGTGCCAGCAGTACAGGGGTGACCGGGGAGCTGTTTTTT. It encodes CASSTGVTGELFF.

In its sample, this clonotype ranks as medium-sized. This sequence joins TRBV29-1 and TRBJ2-1; the D is unclear. Germline lookup yields CDR1 SQVTM and CDR2 ANQGSEA. CDR3 length: 10 amino acids. The germline V and J ends were trimmed by 4 bases and 5 bases, with 3 bases remaining between them. The CDR3 nucleotides are TGCAGCGTTGGGAACAATGAGCAGTTCTTC. Translated: CSVGNNEQFF.

The chain links TRBV10-3 to TRBJ2-7; no clear D gene. With 0 bases removed from V and 11 bases from J, the gap between germline ends came to 8 bases. In germline, CDR1 is ENHRY, CDR2 SYGVKD. The CDR3 consists of 11 residues. The CDR3 sequence is CAISESNRKYF. CDR3 DNA sequence: TGTGCCATCAGTGAGTCGAACAGAAAGTACTTC.

The chain has TRBV5-6 and TRBJ1-2; tentatively, D is TRBD1 (5 bases). Germline CDR1 is SGHDT and CDR2 is YYEEEE. CDR3 length equals 13 residues. V lost 2 bases and J lost 8, with 13 bases in between. CDR3 residues: CASSFATGRGYTF. DNA for the CDR3: TGTGCCAGCAGCTTTGCAACAGGCCGGGGCTACACCTTC. Full variable domain (outside the CDR3, taken from reference TRBV5-6 and TRBJ1-2): DAGVTQSPTHLIKTRGQQVTLRCSPKSGHDTVSWYQQALGQGPQFIFQYYEEEERQRGNFPDRFSGHQFPNYSSELNVNALLLGDSALYLCASSFATGRGYTFGSGTRLTVV.

The chain uses TRBV6-4 and TRBJ2-3; tentative D call: TRBD2 (5 bases). The CDR3 is 16 amino acids. Trimming took off 4 bases at V and 5 bases at J, with 19 bases between the two ends. Per germline, CDR1 MRHNA and CDR2 SNTAGT. In nucleotides, the CDR3 is TGTGCCAGCAGTGTTTCGACCGAGGGAGTGGGAGATACGCAGTATTTT. This gives the protein CASSVSTEGVGDTQYF.

The V call is TRBV19, the J call TRBJ2-7; D gene uncertain. Germline-derived CDR1 and CDR2 are LNHDA and SQIVND (reference sequence). V lost 5 bases to trimming and J lost 3 bases, with 11 bases between them. This CDR3 spans 13 amino acids. The CDR3 spells CASSPRRDYEQYF. The CDR3 nucleotides are TGTGCCAGTAGTCCGCGACGAGACTACGAGCAGTACTTC.

This clonotype came up a few times. The rearrangement links TRBV5-1 to TRBJ2-5, with unresolved D. Germline V gene sequence: CDR1 SGHRS, CDR2 YFSETQ. The CDR3 is 14 residues long. V was pared by 4 bases and J by 5 bases, with 15 bases between. This CDR3 reads CASSMETYEETQYF. The CDR3 bases are TGCGCCAGCAGCATGGAGACCTACGAGGAGACCCAGTACTTC.